These 8 T cell receptor beta chains share one sample of origin, sequenced in a study of beta chain features in type 1 diabetes. The study reverse transcribed the entire isolated RNA, so it sequenced expressed TCRB transcripts. TCRdb's copy holds only in-frame clones and misses some; the assay was immunoSEQ multiplex PCR. The repertoire holds about 290,000 clones, with 7.5% to 9.5% as singletons. The sample was central memory CD4+ T cells from blood. The receptor source for this set is a woman between 18 and 29 years old in good health.

This clone was found many times. The CDR3 sequence is CASSLIRVDTEAFF. The DNA for the CDR3 is TGTGCCAGCAGCTTGATTAGGGTGGACACTGAAGCTTTCTTT. The J gene is TRBJ1-1, the V gene TRBV7-2; D unclear. The V gene's germline CDR1 is SGHTA and CDR2 FQGNSA. The CDR3 has 14 residues. The germline V and J ends were trimmed by 3 bases and 3 bases, with 11 bases remaining between them.

This clone was seen a handful of times. This chain joins TRBV5-1 and TRBJ1-5; maybe TRBD1 (5 bases). V dropped 7 bases and J dropped 4 bases, with 12 bases sitting between them. The V gene's germline CDR1 is SGHRS and CDR2 YFSETQ. The CDR3 has 13 amino acids. CDR3 loop: CASRTDSNQPQHF. The CDR3 DNA is TGCGCCAGCCGAACCGACAGTAATCAGCCCCAGCATTTT.

V is TRBV11-2 and J is TRBJ2-7, with D unclear. Germline-derived CDR1 and CDR2 are SGHAT and FQNNGV. This CDR3 is 14 amino acids long. Deletions cut 4 bases from V and 0 bases from J, with 10 bases between. The CDR3 region has the DNA TGTGCCAGCAGCTCCGCAACTTACTCCTACGAGCAGTACTTC. Translation: CASSSATYSYEQYF.

This chain uses TRBV7-2 with TRBJ1-1; TRBD1 is a possible D gene (5 bases). Germline CDR1 and CDR2: SGHTA and FQGNSA. V was cut by 2 bases and J by 4 bases, with 11 bases left in between. The CDR3 covers 14 residues. CDR3 sequence reads: CASSLSQGVTEAFF. The CDR3 bases are TGTGCCAGCAGCTTATCCCAAGGGGTCACTGAAGCTTTCTTT.

In its sample, this clone was seen many times. This chain joins TRBV21-1 and TRBJ2-7. TRBV21-1 is classified as a pseudogene. CDR3 length: 12 residues. The CDR3 DNA is TGTGCCAGCAGCAAAGGCGAGTACGAGCAGTACGTC. Translating it yields CASSKGEYEQYV.

This clone was seen a few times. The rearrangement joins TRBV7-8 to TRBJ2-7, with 9 bases aligning to TRBD2. There are 15 residues in the CDR3. V was pared by 1 base and J by 4 bases, with 5 bases of the junction left unmatched. In germline, CDR1 is SGHVS, CDR2 FQNEAQ. The CDR3 region is CASSLGAGGEYEQYF. Written as DNA, the CDR3 is TGTGCCAGCAGCTTAGGAGCGGGAGGCGAGTACGAGCAGTACTTC.

This clone was detected only a few times. The chain recombines TRBV2 with TRBJ1-5; TRBD1 aligns across 9 bases. Trimming took 6 bases from V and 6 from J; bases not matched to a gene: 15. Germline values: CDR1 SNHLY, CDR2 FYNNEI. This CDR3 is 17 amino acids long. The CDR3, as DNA: TGTGCCAGCAGGGCTGACAGGGGGACTTTGGTTGGTCAGCCCCAGCATTTT. It codes for CASRADRGTLVGQPQHF.

The table lists this clone with many counts. The chain uses TRBV4-3 and TRBJ1-5; D is uncertain. There are 13 residues in the CDR3. In germline, CDR1 is LGHNA, CDR2 YSLEER. The V end was cut by 0 bases, the J end by 4 bases, with 4 bases between. The CDR3 spells CASSQDWNQPQHF. In DNA, the CDR3 is TGCGCCAGCAGCCAAGATTGGAATCAGCCCCAGCATTTT.